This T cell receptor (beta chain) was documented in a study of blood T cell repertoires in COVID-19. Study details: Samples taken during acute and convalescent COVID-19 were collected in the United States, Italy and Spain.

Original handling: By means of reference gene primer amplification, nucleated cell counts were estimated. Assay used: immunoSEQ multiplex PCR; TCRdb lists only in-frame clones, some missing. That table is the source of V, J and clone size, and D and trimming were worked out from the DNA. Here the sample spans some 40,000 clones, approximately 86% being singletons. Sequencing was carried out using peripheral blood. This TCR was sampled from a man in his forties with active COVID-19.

DNA of the CDR3: TGCGCCAGCAGTGGGTCGACCAGGGGTAGCACTGAAGCTTTCTTT. Its protein product is CASSGSTRGSTEAFF. The chain employs TRBV10-1 and TRBJ1-1; D might be TRBD1 (6 bases). Trimming stripped 4 bases from V and 4 bases from J, with 16 bases between. Germline CDR1 is WNHNN and CDR2 is SYGVQD (reference sequence). CDR3 length equals 15 residues.